What follows are 10 T cell receptor beta chains derived from one specimen sequenced in a study of cytomegalovirus exposure and HLA in healthy donors. Amplification used 60 Vbeta primers and 13 Jbeta primers. The repertoire was sequenced with immunoSEQ multiplex PCR; TCRdb's copy has only in-frame clones and lacks some. The sample consists of 140,000 to 150,000 clones, approximately 78% of them appearing once. Sequences were obtained from PBMCs. The receptors come from a female donor in good health and CMV-seronegative.

The chain uses TRBV9 and TRBJ2-3; D remains ambiguous. Germline CDR1 is SGDLS and CDR2 is YYNGEE. CDR3 length: 17 residues. V lost 2 bases and J 0 bases, leaving 16 bases between the germline ends. The CDR3 DNA reads TGTGCCAGCAGCGTGGATACTAACTATTATAGCACAGATACGCAGTATTTT. Translation gives CASSVDTNYYSTDTQYF. Full variable domain (remainder filled in from reference TRBV9 and TRBJ2-3): DSGVTQTPKHLITATGQRVTLRCSPRSGDLSVYWYQQSLDQGLQFLIQYYNGEERAKGNILERFSAQQFPDLHSELNLSSLELGDSALYFCASSVDTNYYSTDTQYFGPGTRLTVL.

V gene TRBV7-2 combines with J gene TRBJ2-1, with D tentatively TRBD2 (6 bases). The CDR3 contains 17 residues. Germline CDR1 and CDR2: SGHTA and FQGNSA. Trimming cost V 4 bases and J 0 bases, with 16 bases left between them. The DNA of the CDR3 is TGTGCCAGCAGCTCCCGGGACTCCCGGAGCTCCTACAATGAGCAGTTCTTC. This codes for CASSSRDSRSSYNEQFF. Full variable domain (outside the CDR3, taken from reference TRBV7-2 and TRBJ2-1): GAGVSQSPSNKVTEKGKDVELRCDPISGHTALYWYRQSLGQGLEFLIYFQGNSAPDKSGLPSDRFSAERTGGSVSTLTIQRTQQEDSAVYLCASSSRDSRSSYNEQFFGPGTRLTVL.

This chain links TRBV15 with TRBJ2-3; 7 bases are a match to TRBD2. There are 17 residues in the CDR3. Germline trimming cut 0 bases from V and 5 bases from J; bases unmatched to any gene: 11. The germline gives CDR1 LNHNV, CDR2 YYDKDF (reference sequence). The CDR3 sequence: CATSRELRAGELDTQYF. The CDR3 coding sequence is TGTGCCACCAGCAGAGAACTTCGGGCGGGAGAACTAGATACGCAGTATTTT.

The rearrangement uses TRBV27 and TRBJ2-1; 8 bases match TRBD1. V gave up 5 bases and J gave up 8 bases; unmatched junction bases: 8. The CDR3 is 14 residues long. The V gene's germline CDR1 is MNHEY and CDR2 SMNVEV (reference sequence). This chain's CDR3 is CASSPVDRAYEQFF. CDR3 DNA sequence: TGTGCCAGCAGTCCCGTGGACAGGGCGTATGAGCAGTTCTTC.

This chain joins TRBV7-9 and TRBJ1-1; D possibly corresponds to TRBD1 (6 bases). CDR3 length: 13 residues. The V end was cut by 3 bases, the J end by 4 bases, with 9 bases between. Germline assignment: CDR1 SEHNR and CDR2 FQNEAQ (reference sequence). Here the CDR3 reads CASSLRGFTEAFF. The DNA of the CDR3 is TGTGCCAGCAGCTTGAGGGGGTTCACTGAAGCTTTCTTT. The complete variable domain, with remaining parts taken from reference TRBV7-9 and TRBJ1-1, reads DTGVSQNPRHKITKRGQNVTFRCDPISEHNRLYWYRQTLGQGPEFLTYFQNEAQLEKSRLLSDRFSAERPKGSFSTLEIQRTEQGDSAMYLCASSLRGFTEAFFGQGTRLTVV.

This clone has just a few counts. This rearrangement joins TRBV5-1 to TRBJ2-6; the match to TRBD2 covers 10 bases. The germline gives CDR1 SGHRS, CDR2 YFSETQ. The CDR3 is 19 residues long. V was clipped by 0 bases and J by 1 base; unmatched bases: 7. Here the CDR3 DNA reads TGCGCCAGCAGCTTGGTGCTAGCGGGAGCCATATCTGGGGCCAACGTCCTGACTTTC. Amino acid sequence: CASSLVLAGAISGANVLTF.

This clone was observed once. The V gene is TRBV19, the J gene TRBJ1-1; 7 nucleotides line up with TRBD1. The length of the CDR3 is 16 residues. CDR1 LNHDA and CDR2 SQIVND come from the germline V gene (reference sequence). V gave up 3 bases and J gave up 0 bases; unmatched junction bases: 7. The CDR3 loop reads CASSIGATGVNTEAFF. The CDR3 nucleotides read TGTGCCAGTAGTATCGGGGCTACAGGGGTGAACACTGAAGCTTTCTTT. The whole variable domain, remainder taken from reference TRBV19 and TRBJ1-1, is DGGITQSPKYLFRKEGQNVTLSCEQNLNHDAMYWYRQDPGQGLRLIYYSQIVNDFQKGDIAEGYSVSREKKESFPLTVTSAQKNPTAFYLCASSIGATGVNTEAFFGQGTRLTVV.

This clone appeared a few times. The V call is TRBV7-2, the J call TRBJ1-5; no reliable D call. Germline V gives CDR1 SGHTA, CDR2 FQGNSA. Trimming left V 5 bases short and J 7 bases short, with 15 bases between. The CDR3 runs to 14 residues. CDR3 amino acids: CASSGHRGRQPQHF. CDR3 bases: TGTGCCAGCAGCGGGCATCGGGGAAGGCAGCCCCAGCATTTT. Variable domain in full (rest from reference TRBV7-2 and TRBJ1-5): GAGVSQSPSNKVTEKGKDVELRCDPISGHTALYWYRQSLGQGLEFLIYFQGNSAPDKSGLPSDRFSAERTGGSVSTLTIQRTQQEDSAVYLCASSGHRGRQPQHFGDGTRLSIL.

This clone was counted a single time. The rearrangement links TRBV30 to TRBJ1-1, with 8 bases lining up with TRBD1. CDR1 is GTSNPN and CDR2 is SVGIG in the germline V gene (reference sequence). V was pared by 1 base and J by 6 bases, with 10 bases of the junction left unmatched. The CDR3 runs 15 residues. The CDR3 spells CAWSAVDRGWPEAFF. The CDR3, as DNA: TGTGCCTGGAGTGCCGTTGACAGGGGCTGGCCTGAAGCTTTCTTT.

This chain joins TRBV5-4 and TRBJ2-7; D possibly corresponds to TRBD2 (5 bases). The CDR3 covers 16 residues. Trimming pared 2 bases from V and 0 bases from J, leaving 15 bases between. The germline gives CDR1 SGHNT, CDR2 YYREEE (reference sequence). The CDR3 sequence: CASSLRGAKSSYEQYF. The CDR3 DNA follows: TGTGCCAGCAGCTTACGGGGTGCTAAAAGCTCCTACGAGCAGTACTTC. The full variable domain, with the rest looked up from reference TRBV5-4 and TRBJ2-7, is ETGVTQSPTHLIKTRGQQVTLRCSSQSGHNTVSWYQQALGQGPQFIFQYYREEENGRGNFPPRFSGLQFPNYSSELNVNALELDDSALYLCASSLRGAKSSYEQYFGPGTRLTVT.